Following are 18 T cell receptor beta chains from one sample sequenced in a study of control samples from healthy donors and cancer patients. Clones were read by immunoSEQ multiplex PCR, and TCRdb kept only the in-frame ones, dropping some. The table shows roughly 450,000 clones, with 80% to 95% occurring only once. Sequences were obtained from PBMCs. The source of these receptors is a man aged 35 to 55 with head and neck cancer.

Here the CDR3 reads CASSLYYRDSYEKLFF. CDR3 nucleotides: TGCGCCAGCAGCCTCTACTACCGGGACTCATATGAAAAACTGTTTTTT. J is TRBJ1-4 and V is TRBV4-3; D is possibly TRBD1 (5 bases). Trimming removed 4 bases from V and 6 bases from J, with 18 bases in between. Germline V CDR1 and CDR2: LGHNA, YSLEER. The CDR3 is 16 amino acids.

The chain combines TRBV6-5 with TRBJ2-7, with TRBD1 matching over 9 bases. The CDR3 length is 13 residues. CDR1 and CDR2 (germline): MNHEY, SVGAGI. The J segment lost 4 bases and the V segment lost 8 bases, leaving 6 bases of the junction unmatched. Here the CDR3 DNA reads TGTGCCAGCCGTCCGACAGGGGGTTACGAGCAGTACTTC. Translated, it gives CASRPTGGYEQYF.

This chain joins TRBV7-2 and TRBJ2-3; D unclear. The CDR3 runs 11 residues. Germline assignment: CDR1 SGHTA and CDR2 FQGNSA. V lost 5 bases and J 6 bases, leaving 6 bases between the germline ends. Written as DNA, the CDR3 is TGTGCCAGCAGCACACCTGATACGCAGTATTTT. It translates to CASSTPDTQYF.

The CDR3 protein is CASNGQGDQPQHF. CDR3 nucleotides: TGTGCCAGCAACGGACAGGGGGACCAGCCCCAGCATTTT. The chain uses TRBV28 and TRBJ1-5, with 10 bases lining up with TRBD1. The germline V gene encodes CDR1 MDHEN and CDR2 SYDVKM. The V segment lost 7 bases and the J segment 7 bases; nucleotides outside the gene matches: 4. The CDR3 length is 13 residues.

The CDR3 coding sequence is TGTGCCAGCAGCCAAGCGGGTCTCTCCGTCTACACCTTC. Its protein product is CASSQAGLSVYTF. V is TRBV3-1 (or the pseudogene TRBV3-2) and J is TRBJ1-2; D gene ambiguous. V lost 1 base and J lost 10, with 13 bases in between. This CDR3 has 13 residues. In germline, CDR1 is LGHDT, CDR2 YNNKEL (reference sequence).

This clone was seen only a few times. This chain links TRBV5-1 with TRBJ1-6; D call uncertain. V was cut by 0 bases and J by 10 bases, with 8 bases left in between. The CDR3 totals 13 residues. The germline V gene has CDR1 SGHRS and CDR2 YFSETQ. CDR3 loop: CASSLAGRSPLHF. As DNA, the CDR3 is TGCGCCAGCAGCTTGGCCGGTCGGTCACCCCTCCACTTT.

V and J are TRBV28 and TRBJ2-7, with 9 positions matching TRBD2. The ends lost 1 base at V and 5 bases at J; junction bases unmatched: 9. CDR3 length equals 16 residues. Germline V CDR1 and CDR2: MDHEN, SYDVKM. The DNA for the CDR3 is TGTGCCAGCAGTTTATATAGCGGGGGAAGTGCAAACGAGCAGTACTTC. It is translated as CASSLYSGGSANEQYF.

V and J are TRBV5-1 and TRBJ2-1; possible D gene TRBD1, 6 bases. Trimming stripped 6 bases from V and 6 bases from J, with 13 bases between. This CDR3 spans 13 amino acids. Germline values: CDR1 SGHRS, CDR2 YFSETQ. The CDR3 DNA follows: TGCGCCAGCAACCGGGACATTCTCAATGAGCAGTTCTTC. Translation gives CASNRDILNEQFF.

The CDR3 nucleotides read TGTGCCAGCAGCTCCCAATCTCCGGTGACGGGACACTCTGGAAACACCATATATTTT. Translation gives CASSSQSPVTGHSGNTIYF. The J gene is TRBJ1-3, the V gene TRBV7-9; possibly TRBD1 for D (6 bases). The CDR3 loop spans 19 amino acids. From germline, CDR1 is SEHNR and CDR2 FQNEAQ (reference sequence). The V end was cut by 4 bases, the J end by 0 bases, with 22 bases between. The complete variable domain, with remaining parts taken from reference TRBV7-9 and TRBJ1-3, reads DTGVSQNPRHKITKRGQNVTFRCDPISEHNRLYWYRQTLGQGPEFLTYFQNEAQLEKSRLLSDRFSAERPKGSFSTLEIQRTEQGDSAMYLCASSSQSPVTGHSGNTIYFGEGSWLTVV.

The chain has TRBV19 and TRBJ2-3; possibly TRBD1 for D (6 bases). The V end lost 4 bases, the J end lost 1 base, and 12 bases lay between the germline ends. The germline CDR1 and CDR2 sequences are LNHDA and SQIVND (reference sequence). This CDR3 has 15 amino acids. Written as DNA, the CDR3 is TGTGCCAGTAGTACCCGGGACACCCGCACAGATACGCAGTATTTT. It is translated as CASSTRDTRTDTQYF.

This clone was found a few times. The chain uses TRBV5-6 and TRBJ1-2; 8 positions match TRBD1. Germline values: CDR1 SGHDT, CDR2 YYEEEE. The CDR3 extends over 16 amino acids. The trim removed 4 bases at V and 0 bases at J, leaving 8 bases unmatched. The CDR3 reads CASSTFRTGTNYGYTF. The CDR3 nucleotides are TGTGCCAGCAGCACATTTAGGACAGGGACTAACTATGGCTACACCTTC.

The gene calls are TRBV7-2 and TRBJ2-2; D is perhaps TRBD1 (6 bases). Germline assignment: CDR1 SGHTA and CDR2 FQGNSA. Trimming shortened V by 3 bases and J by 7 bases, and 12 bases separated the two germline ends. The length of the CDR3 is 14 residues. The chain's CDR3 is CASSFNRADGELFF. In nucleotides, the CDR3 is TGTGCCAGCAGCTTTAACAGGGCCGACGGGGAGCTGTTTTTT.

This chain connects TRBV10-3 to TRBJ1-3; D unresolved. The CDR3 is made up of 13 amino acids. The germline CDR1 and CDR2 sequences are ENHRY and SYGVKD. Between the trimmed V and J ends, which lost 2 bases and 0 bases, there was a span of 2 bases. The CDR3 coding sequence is TGTGCCATCAGTGAGCCCTCTGGAAACACCATATATTTT. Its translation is CAISEPSGNTIYF.

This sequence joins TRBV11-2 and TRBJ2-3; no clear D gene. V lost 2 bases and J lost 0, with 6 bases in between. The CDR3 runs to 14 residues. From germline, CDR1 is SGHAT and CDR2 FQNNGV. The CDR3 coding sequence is TGTGCCAGCAGCTTACCCAGTAGCACAGATACGCAGTATTTT. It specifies CASSLPSSTDTQYF.

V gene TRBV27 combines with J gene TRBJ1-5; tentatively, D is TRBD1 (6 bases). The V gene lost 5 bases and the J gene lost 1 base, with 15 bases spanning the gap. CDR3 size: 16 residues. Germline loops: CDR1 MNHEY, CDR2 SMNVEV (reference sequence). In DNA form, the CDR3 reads TGTGCCAGCAGTGCACGGGACATATTGAGCAATCAGCCCCAGCATTTT. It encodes CASSARDILSNQPQHF.

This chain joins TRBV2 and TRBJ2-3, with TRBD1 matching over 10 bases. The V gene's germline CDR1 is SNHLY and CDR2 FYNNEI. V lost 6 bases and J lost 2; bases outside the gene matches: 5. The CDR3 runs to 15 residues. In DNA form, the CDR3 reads TGTGCCAGCAGCGCCGGGACAGGGGTCACAGATACGCAGTATTTT. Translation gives CASSAGTGVTDTQYF. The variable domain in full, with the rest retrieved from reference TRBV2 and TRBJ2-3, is EPEVTQTPSHQVTQMGQEVILRCVPISNHLYFYWYRQILGQKVEFLVSFYNNEISEKSEIFDDQFSVERPDGSNFTLKIRSTKLEDSAMYFCASSAGTGVTDTQYFGPGTRLTVL.

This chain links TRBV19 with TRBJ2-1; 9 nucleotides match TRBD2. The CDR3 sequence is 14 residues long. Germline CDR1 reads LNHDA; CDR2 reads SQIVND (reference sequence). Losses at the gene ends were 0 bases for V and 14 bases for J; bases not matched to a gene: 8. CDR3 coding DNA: TGTGCCAGTAGTATAGATGTGGCGGGAGGGCAGAAGTTCTTC. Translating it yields CASSIDVAGGQKFF.

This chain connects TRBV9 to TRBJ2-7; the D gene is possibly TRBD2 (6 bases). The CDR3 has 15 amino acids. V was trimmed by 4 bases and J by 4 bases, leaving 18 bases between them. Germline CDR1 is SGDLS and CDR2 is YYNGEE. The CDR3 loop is CASSPQPGGIYEQYF. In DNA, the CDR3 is TGTGCCAGCAGCCCCCAGCCTGGGGGGATTTACGAGCAGTACTTC.